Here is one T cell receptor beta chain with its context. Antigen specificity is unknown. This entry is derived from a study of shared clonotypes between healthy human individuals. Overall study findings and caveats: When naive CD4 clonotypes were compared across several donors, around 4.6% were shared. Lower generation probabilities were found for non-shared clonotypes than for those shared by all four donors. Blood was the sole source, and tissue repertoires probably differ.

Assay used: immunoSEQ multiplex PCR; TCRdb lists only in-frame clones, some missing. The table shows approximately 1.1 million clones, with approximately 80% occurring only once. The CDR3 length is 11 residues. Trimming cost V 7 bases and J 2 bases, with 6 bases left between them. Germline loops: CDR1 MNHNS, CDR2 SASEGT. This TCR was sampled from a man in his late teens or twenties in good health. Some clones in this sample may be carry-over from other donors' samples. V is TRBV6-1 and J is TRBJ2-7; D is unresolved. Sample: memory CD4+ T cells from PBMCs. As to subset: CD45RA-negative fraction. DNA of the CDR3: TGTGCCAGCACCTTAACCTACGAGCAGTACTTC. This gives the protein CASTLTYEQYF.